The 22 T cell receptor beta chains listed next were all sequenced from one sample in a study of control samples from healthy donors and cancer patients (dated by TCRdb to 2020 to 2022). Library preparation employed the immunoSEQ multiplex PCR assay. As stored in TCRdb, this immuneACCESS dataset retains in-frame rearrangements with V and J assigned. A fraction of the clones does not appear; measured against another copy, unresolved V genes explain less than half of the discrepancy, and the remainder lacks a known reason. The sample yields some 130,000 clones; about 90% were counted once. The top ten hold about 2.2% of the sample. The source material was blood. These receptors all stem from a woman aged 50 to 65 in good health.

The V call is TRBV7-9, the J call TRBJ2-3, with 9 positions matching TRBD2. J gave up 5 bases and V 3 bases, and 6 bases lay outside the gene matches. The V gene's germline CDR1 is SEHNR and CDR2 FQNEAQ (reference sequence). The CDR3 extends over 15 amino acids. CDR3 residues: CASSFPTSGLDTQYF. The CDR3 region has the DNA TGTGCCAGCAGCTTCCCGACTAGCGGTTTAGATACGCAGTATTTT.

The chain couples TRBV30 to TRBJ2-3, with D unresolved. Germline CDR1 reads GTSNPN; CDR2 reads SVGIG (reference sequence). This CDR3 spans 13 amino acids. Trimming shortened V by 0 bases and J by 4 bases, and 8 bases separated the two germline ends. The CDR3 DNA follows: TGTGCCTGGAGTGTACGTGGGGCAGATACGCAGTATTTT. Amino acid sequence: CAWSVRGADTQYF.

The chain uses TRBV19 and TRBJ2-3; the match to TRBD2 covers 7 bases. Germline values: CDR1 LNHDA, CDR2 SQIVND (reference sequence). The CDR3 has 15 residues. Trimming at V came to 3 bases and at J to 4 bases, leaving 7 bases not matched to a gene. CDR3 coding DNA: TGTGCCAGTAGTATCCCGGGACTACTCTCAGATACGCAGTATTTT. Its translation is CASSIPGLLSDTQYF.

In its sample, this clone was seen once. This CDR3 reads CASSSPGRRSNYGYTF. CDR3 nucleotide sequence: TGTGCCAGCAGCAGTCCGGGACGGCGGTCTAACTATGGCTACACCTTC. The V call is TRBV5-6, the J call TRBJ1-2, with D tentatively TRBD1 (5 bases). This CDR3 is 16 amino acids long. Germline V lookup: CDR1 SGHDT, CDR2 YYEEEE. V was shortened by 4 bases and J by 0 bases, with 16 bases between the two germline ends.

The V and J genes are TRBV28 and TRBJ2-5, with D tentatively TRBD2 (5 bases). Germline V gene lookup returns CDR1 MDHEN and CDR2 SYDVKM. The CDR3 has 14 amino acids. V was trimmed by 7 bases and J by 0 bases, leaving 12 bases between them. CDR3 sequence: CASTTRVNQETQYF. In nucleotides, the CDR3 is TGTGCCAGCACCACGCGGGTAAACCAAGAGACCCAGTACTTC.

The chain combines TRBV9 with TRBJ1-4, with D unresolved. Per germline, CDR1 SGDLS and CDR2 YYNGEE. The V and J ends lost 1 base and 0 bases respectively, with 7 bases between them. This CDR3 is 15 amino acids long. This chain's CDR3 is CASSVSPTTNEKLFF. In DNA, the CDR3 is TGTGCCAGCAGCGTAAGCCCAACAACTAATGAAAAACTGTTTTTT.

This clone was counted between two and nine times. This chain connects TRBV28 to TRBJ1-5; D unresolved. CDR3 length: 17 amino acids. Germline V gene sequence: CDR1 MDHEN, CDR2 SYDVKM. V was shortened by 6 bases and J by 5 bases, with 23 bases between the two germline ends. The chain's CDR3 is CASRGFLHGRIDQPQHF. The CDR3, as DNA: TGTGCCAGCAGGGGCTTTCTCCACGGCAGGATCGATCAGCCCCAGCATTTT.

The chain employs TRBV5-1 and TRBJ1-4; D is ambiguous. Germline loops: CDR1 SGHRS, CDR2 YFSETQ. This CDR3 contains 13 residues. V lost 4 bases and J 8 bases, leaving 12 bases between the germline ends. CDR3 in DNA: TGCGCCAGCAGCGACGGCGGAGGAGAAAAACTGTTTTTT. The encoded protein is CASSDGGGEKLFF.

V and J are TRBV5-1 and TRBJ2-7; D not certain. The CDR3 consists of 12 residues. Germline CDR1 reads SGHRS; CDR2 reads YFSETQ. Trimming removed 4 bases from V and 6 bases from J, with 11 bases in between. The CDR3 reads CASSRPDAEQYF. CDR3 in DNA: TGCGCCAGCAGCCGGCCGGACGCCGAGCAGTACTTC.

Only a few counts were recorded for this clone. For the CDR3, the DNA is TGTGCCAGCAGCCAAGGTCAAGGCCGTGAGACCCAGTACTTC. Its translation: CASSQGQGRETQYF. The V and J genes are TRBV3-1 (or the pseudogene TRBV3-2) and TRBJ2-5; D unclear. The CDR3 has 14 residues. The V end lost 1 base, the J end lost 5 bases, and 11 bases lay between the germline ends. Germline CDR1 and CDR2: LGHDT and YNNKEL (reference sequence).

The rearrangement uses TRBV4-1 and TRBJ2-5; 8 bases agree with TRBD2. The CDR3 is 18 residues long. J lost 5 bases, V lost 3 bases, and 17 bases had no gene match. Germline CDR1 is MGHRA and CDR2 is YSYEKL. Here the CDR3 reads CASSQGGPGTRTFETQYF. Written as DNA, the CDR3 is TGCGCCAGCAGCCAGGGGGGGCCCGGGACTAGAACTTTCGAGACCCAGTACTTC.

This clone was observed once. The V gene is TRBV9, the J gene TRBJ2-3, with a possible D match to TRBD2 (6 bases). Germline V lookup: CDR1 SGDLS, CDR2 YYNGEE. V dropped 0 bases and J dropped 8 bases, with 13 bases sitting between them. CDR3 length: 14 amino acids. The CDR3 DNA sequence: TGTGCCAGCAGCGTAGAAGCCGGGGGTGGTACGCAGTATTTT. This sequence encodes CASSVEAGGGTQYF.

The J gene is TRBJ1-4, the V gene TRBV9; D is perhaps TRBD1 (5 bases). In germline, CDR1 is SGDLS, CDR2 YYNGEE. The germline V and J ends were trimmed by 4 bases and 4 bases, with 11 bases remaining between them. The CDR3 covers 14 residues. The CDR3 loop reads CASSRDSNNEKLFF. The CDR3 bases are TGTGCCAGCAGCCGAGACAGCAATAATGAAAAACTGTTTTTT.

The CDR3 region is CASRTGTEQETQYF. The CDR3 coding sequence is TGTGCCAGCAGGACGGGGACAGAACAAGAGACCCAGTACTTC. The V gene is TRBV5-4, the J gene TRBJ2-5, with TRBD1 matching 7 bases. J was trimmed by 2 bases and V by 5 bases; bases with no gene match: 6. There are 14 residues in the CDR3. The germline V gene has CDR1 SGHNT and CDR2 YYREEE (reference sequence).

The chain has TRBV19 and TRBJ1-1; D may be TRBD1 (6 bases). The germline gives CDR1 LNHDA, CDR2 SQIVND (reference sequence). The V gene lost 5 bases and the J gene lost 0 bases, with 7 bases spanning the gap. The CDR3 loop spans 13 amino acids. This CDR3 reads CASSRTVNTEAFF. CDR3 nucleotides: TGTGCCAGTAGTCGGACAGTGAACACTGAAGCTTTCTTT. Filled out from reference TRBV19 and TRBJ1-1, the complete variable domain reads DGGITQSPKYLFRKEGQNVTLSCEQNLNHDAMYWYRQDPGQGLRLIYYSQIVNDFQKGDIAEGYSVSREKKESFPLTVTSAQKNPTAFYLCASSRTVNTEAFFGQGTRLTVV.

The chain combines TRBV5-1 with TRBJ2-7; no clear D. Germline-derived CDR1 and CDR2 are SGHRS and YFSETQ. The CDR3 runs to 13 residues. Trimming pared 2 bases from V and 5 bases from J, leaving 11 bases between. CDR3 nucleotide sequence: TGCGCCAGCAGCTTTAACGGCGCGGACGAGCAGTACTTC. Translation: CASSFNGADEQYF.

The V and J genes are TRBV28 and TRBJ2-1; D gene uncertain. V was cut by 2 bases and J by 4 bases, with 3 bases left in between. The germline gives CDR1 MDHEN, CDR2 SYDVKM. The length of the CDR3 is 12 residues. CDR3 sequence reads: CASSLPYNEQFF. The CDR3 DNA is TGTGCCAGCAGTTTACCGTACAATGAGCAGTTCTTC. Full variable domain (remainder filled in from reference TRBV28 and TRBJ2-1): DVKVTQSSRYLVKRTGEKVFLECVQDMDHENMFWYRQDPGLGLRLIYFSYDVKMKEKGDIPEGYSVSREKKERFSLILESASTNQTSMYLCASSLPYNEQFFGPGTRLTVL.

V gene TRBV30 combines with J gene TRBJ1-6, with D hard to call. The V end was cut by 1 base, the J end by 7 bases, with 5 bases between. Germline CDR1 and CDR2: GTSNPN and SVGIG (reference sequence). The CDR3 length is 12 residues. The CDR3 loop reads CAWSANNSPLHF. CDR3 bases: TGTGCCTGGAGTGCAAACAATTCACCCCTCCACTTT.

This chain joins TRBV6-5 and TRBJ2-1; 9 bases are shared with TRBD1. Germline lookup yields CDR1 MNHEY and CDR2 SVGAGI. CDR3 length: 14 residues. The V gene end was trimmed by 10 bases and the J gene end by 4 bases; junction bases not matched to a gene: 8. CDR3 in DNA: TGTGCCACGACCGGGACAGGGTATTACAATGAGCAGTTCTTC. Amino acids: CATTGTGYYNEQFF.

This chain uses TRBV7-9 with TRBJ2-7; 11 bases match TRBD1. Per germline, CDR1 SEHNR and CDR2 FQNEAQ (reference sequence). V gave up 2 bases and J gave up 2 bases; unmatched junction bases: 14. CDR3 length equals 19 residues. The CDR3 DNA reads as TGTGCCAGCAGCTTACCCGGGACAGGGGGTGAGGGGGGAGCCTACGAGCAGTACTTC. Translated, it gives CASSLPGTGGEGGAYEQYF.

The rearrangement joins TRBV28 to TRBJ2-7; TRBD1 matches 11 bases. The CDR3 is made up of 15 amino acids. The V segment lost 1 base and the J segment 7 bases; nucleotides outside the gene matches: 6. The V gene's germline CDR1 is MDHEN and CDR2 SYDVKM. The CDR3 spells CASSLLDRGLGEQYF. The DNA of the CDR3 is TGTGCCAGCAGTTTATTGGACAGGGGGCTAGGAGAGCAGTACTTC.

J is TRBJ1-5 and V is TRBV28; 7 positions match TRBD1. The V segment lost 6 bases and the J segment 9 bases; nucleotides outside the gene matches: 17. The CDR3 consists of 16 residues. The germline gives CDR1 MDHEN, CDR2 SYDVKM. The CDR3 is CASRVVGGAGSGPQHF. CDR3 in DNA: TGTGCCAGCAGGGTAGTAGGGGGCGCTGGGAGTGGGCCCCAGCATTTT.